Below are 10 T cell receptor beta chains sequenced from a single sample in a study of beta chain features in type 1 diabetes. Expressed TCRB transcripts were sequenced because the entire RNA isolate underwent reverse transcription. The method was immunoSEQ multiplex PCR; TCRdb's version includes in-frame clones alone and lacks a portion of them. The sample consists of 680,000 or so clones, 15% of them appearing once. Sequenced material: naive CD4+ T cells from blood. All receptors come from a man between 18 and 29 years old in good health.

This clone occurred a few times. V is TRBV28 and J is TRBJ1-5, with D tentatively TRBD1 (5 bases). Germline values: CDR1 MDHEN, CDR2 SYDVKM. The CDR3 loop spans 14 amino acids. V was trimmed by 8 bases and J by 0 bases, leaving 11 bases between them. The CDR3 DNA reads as TGTGCCAGCCGCTGGGGGAATAGCAATCAGCCCCAGCATTTT. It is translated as CASRWGNSNQPQHF. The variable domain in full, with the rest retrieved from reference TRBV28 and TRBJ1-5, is DVKVTQSSRYLVKRTGEKVFLECVQDMDHENMFWYRQDPGLGLRLIYFSYDVKMKEKGDIPEGYSVSREKKERFSLILESASTNQTSMYLCASRWGNSNQPQHFGDGTRLSIL.

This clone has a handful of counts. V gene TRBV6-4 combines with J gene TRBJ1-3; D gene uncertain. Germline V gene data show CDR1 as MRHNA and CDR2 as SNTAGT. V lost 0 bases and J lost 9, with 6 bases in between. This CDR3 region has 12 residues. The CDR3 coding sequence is TGTGCCAGCAGTGACTCGCAGAGCACCATATATTTT. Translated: CASSDSQSTIYF.

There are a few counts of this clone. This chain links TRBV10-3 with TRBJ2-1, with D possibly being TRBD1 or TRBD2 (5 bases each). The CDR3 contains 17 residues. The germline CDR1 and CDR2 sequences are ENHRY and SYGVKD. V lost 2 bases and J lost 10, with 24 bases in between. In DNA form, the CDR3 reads TGTGCCATCAGTGAGCCTAGCCCCGGGACGCCCGTCGGGGAGCAGTTCTTC. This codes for CAISEPSPGTPVGEQFF.

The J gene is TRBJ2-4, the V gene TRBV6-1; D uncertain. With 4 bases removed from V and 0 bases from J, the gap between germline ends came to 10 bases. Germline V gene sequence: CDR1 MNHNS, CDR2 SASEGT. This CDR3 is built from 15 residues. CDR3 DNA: TGTGCCAGCAGTGGGTCTCGGGTAGCCAAAAACATTCAGTACTTC. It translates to CASSGSRVAKNIQYF.

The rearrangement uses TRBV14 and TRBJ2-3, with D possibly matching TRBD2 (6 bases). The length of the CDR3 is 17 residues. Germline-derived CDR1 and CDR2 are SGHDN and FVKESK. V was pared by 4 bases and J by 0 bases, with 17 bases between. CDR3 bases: TGTGCCAGCAGCCGTCCGACGGGACTCCCCAGCACAGATACGCAGTATTTT. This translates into CASSRPTGLPSTDTQYF. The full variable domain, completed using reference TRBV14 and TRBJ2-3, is EAGVTQFPSHSVIEKGQTVTLRCDPISGHDNLYWYRRVMGKEIKFLLHFVKESKQDESGMPNNRFLAERTGGTYSTLKVQPAELEDSGVYFCASSRPTGLPSTDTQYFGPGTRLTVL.

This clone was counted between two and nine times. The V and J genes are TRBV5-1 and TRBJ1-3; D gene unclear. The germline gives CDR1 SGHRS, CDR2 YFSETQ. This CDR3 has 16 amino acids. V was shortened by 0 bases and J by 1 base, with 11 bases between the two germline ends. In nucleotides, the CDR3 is TGCGCCAGCAGCTTGGCCGGGCGGGCTTCTGGAAACACCATATATTTT. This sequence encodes CASSLAGRASGNTIYF.

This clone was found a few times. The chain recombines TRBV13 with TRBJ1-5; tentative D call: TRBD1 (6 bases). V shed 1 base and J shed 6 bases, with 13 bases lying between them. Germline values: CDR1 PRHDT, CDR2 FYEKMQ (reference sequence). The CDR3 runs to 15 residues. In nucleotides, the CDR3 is TGTGCCAGCAGCTTAGAAGGGGGGCAGGGTCAGCCCCAGCATTTT. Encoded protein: CASSLEGGQGQPQHF.

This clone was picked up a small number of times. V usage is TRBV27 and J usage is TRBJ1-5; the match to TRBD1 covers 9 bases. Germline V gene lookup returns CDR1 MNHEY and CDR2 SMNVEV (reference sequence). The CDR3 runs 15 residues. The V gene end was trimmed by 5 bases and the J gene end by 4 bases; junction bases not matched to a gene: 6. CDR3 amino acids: CASSMLTGGNQPQHF. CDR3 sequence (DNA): TGTGCCAGCAGTATGCTGACAGGGGGGAATCAGCCCCAGCATTTT.

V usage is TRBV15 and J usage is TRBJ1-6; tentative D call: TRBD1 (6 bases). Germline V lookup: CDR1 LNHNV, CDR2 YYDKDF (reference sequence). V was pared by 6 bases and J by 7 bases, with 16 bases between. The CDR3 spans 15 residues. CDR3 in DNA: TGTGCCACCAGTATAGAGGGCAGGGGCAATTCACCCCTCCACTTT. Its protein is CATSIEGRGNSPLHF.

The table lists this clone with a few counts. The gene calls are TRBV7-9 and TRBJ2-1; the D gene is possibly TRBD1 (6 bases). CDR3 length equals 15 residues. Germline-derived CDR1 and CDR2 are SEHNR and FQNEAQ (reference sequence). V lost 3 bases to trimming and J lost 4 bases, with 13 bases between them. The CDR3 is CASSFAQGQYNEQFF. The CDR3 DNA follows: TGTGCCAGCAGCTTCGCGCAGGGGCAATACAATGAGCAGTTCTTC.